This T cell receptor (beta chain) was found in a study of cytomegalovirus exposure and HLA in healthy donors. Study-wide background: Of the donors genotyped, 300 to 500 in all, about 81% fell in the Caucasian-associated ancestry cluster.

13 Jbeta primers and 60 Vbeta primers were used for the PCR. Assay: immunoSEQ multiplex PCR; the TCRdb copy retains only in-frame clones and omits some. The sample carries 150,000 to 200,000 clones, more than 65% recorded once. Study results and limitations: It was about 150 TCR beta chains that were listed as cytomegalovirus-associated. A few V segments could not be told apart, such as TRBV6-2 and TRBV6-3, and were left out.

Trimming cost V 0 bases and J 0 bases, with 6 bases left between them. The CDR3 extends over 16 amino acids. CDR1 is MNHNS, CDR2 SASEGT, per germline. Comment on this clone: Antigen unknown.

The clonotype was recovered from a woman aged 30 to 39 in good health and CMV-seropositive. This chain joins TRBV6-1 and TRBJ2-6; tentative D call: TRBD1 (5 bases). Sequenced material: PBMCs. CDR3 in DNA: TGTGCCAGCAGTGAAGCCGACAGCTCTGGGGCCAACGTCCTGACTTTC. This encodes CASSEADSSGANVLTF.